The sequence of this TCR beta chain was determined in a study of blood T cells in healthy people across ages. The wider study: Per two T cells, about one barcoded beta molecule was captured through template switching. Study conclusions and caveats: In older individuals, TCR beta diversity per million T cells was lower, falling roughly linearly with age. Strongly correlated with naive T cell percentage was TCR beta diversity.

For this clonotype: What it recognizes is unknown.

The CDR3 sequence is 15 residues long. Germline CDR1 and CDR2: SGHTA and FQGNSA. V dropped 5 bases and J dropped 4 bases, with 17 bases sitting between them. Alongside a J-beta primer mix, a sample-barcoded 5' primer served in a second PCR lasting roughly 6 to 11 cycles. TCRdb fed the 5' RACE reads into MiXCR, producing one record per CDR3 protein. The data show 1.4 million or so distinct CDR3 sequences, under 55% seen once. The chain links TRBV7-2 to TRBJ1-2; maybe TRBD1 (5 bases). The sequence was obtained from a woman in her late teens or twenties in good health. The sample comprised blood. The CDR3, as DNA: TGTGCCAGCAGCCCGGGGACGGGCAACACCTATGGCTACACCTTC. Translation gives CASSPGTGNTYGYTF. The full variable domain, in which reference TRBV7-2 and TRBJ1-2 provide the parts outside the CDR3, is GAGVSQSPSNKVTEKGKDVELRCDPISGHTALYWYRQSLGQGLEFLIYFQGNSAPDKSGLPSDRFSAERTGGSVSTLTIQRTQQEDSAVYLCASSPGTGNTYGYTFGSGTRLTVV.